These T cell receptor beta chains were read from a single sample in a study of blood T cell repertoires in COVID-19. Clones were sequenced by immunoSEQ multiplex PCR, and TCRdb holds only the in-frame ones, with some missing. The table has tens of thousands of clones, approximately 86% seen once; the top ten hold 1.4% to 1.5%. The sample taken for sequencing was peripheral blood. These receptors were obtained from a woman aged 55-75 years with acute or convalescent COVID-19. CDR3s include the opening cysteine and the closing phenylalanine or tryptophan. The D gene is left open where the match is weak. For some rows the clone size is stated as once, few or many, or as a class when expanded; others skip it.

j_gene,abundance,d_gene,v_gene,CDR3nt,CDR3aa
TRBJ1-5,.,.,TRBV28,TGTGCCAGCAGTGACATGGGTCAGCCCCAGCATTTT,CASSDMGQPQHF
TRBJ2-1,once,.,TRBV7-2,TGTGCCAGCAGCTTAGTAGCGGACTTCTACAATGAGCAGTTCTTC,CASSLVADFYNEQFF
TRBJ2-1,.,TRBD2,TRBV2,TGTGCCAGCAAGACTAGCGGGGGGGCTGGAAATGAGCAGTTCTTC,CASKTSGGAGNEQFF
TRBJ2-1,.,TRBD1,TRBV5-6,TGTGCCAGCAGCTTGGTCCGGACAGGGGGCTGGAATGAGCAGTTCTTC,CASSLVRTGGWNEQFF
TRBJ2-2,.,TRBD2,TRBV9,TGTGCCAGCAGCCCGAGGACTAGCGGGAGGACCGGGGAGCTGTTTTTT,CASSPRTSGRTGELFF
TRBJ1-2,.,TRBD1,TRBV5-4,TGTGCCAGCAGCTCGGAGACAGGGGCTAGCTATGGCTACACCTTC,CASSSETGASYGYTF
TRBJ1-5,.,.,TRBV30,TGTGCCTGGAGTGTACAGCCCAATCAGCCCCAGCATTTT,CAWSVQPNQPQHF
TRBJ2-3,.,TRBD1,TRBV30,TGTGCCTGGAGTAAGAGGACAGGAGATACGCAGTATTTT,CAWSKRTGDTQYF
TRBJ1-6,.,TRBD1,TRBV6-5,TGTGCCAGTCGCCGGGCAGGGGGCTTGAATTCACCCCTCCACTTT,CASRRAGGLNSPLHF
TRBJ2-1,.,TRBD2,TRBV10-3,TGTGCCTCCTTCGAGGGGGCTAGCGGGATCAATGAGCAGTTCTTC,CASFEGASGINEQFF
TRBJ2-2,.,TRBD1,TRBV6-4,TGTGCCAGCCGTACAGGGGGCACCGGGGAGCTGTTTTTT,CASRTGGTGELFF
TRBJ2-7,few,TRBD1,TRBV25-1,TGTGCCAGCCGCACTTCCGGGACAGAGTACGAGCAGTACTTC,CASRTSGTEYEQYF
TRBJ2-7,.,.,TRBV9,TGTGCCAGCAGCGTAGTTGCGGGTCCCCCCTACGAGCAGTACTTC,CASSVVAGPPYEQYF
TRBJ2-2,.,TRBD1,TRBV5-1,TGCGCCAGCAGCCCGGACAGGGGGCGCCGGACCGGGGAGCTGTTTTTT,CASSPDRGRRTGELFF
TRBJ1-1,.,.,TRBV5-5,.,CASSFGPGLGGNTEAFF
TRBJ2-1,.,TRBD2,TRBV9,TGTGCCAGCAGCACGCCAGGGAGGGGTAGCGATGAGCAGTTCTTC,CASSTPGRGSDEQFF
TRBJ2-1,.,TRBD1,TRBV18,TGTGCCAGCTCACCAGAGACAGGGGGCTCCTACAATGAGCAGTTCTTC,CASSPETGGSYNEQFF
TRBJ1-2,.,.,TRBV14,TGTGCCAGCAGCCAGGGGGGGGCGTCCGGACGCTACACCTTC,CASSQGGASGRYTF
TRBJ2-5,.,.,TRBV30,TGTGCCTGGAGTACCAGGGGAACCCTACAAGAGACCCAGTACTTC,CAWSTRGTLQETQYF
TRBJ2-3,.,TRBD2,TRBV27,TGTGCCAGCAGTCTAGGACTAGCGGGAGGATATAGCACAGATACGCAGTATTTT,CASSLGLAGGYSTDTQYF
TRBJ2-6,.,.,TRBV6-5,TGTGCCAGCAGTTACGAGGGATCCGGGGCCAACGTCCTGACTTTC,CASSYEGSGANVLTF
TRBJ1-1,.,TRBD1,TRBV2,TGTGCCAGCAGGGGGGACAGGGGGGCTGAAGCTTTCTTT,CASRGDRGAEAFF
TRBJ2-7,.,TRBD2,TRBV6-5,TGTGCCAGCAGTTACCTACTAACGGGGGGGGAGCAGTACTTC,CASSYLLTGGEQYF
TRBJ1-3,.,TRBD1,TRBV30,TGTGCCTGGAGAACACAGGGGTCTGGAAACACCATATATTTT,CAWRTQGSGNTIYF
TRBJ1-1,.,.,TRBV5-1,TGCGCCAGCAGCGCCACGACAGGTATGAACACTGAAGCTTTCTTT,CASSATTGMNTEAFF
TRBJ2-2,.,.,TRBV19,TGTGCCAGTAGTCTTAGCGTCCCCGGGGAGCTGTTTTTT,CASSLSVPGELFF
TRBJ2-1,.,TRBD2,TRBV9,TGTGCCAGCAGCGTAGTAGGTAGCGGGAGAAGCGAGAATGAGCAGTTCTTC,CASSVVGSGRSENEQFF
TRBJ1-2,.,TRBD1,TRBV6-1,TGTGCCAGCAGTGAATGGGGACAGGACGCCTATGGCTACACCTTC,CASSEWGQDAYGYTF
TRBJ1-1,.,.,TRBV28,TGTGCCAGCTTACCGGGGGGAAACACTGAAGCTTTCTTT,CASLPGGNTEAFF
TRBJ1-1,.,.,TRBV11-1,TGTGCCAGCAGCTTACATACAGTTAATCCTCAAGCTTTCTTT,CASSLHTVNPQAFF
TRBJ2-1,.,TRBD2,TRBV5-6,TGTGCCAGCAGCCTGCTTAGAGGTCGGGAGGGCTACAATGAGCAGTTCTTC,CASSLLRGREGYNEQFF
TRBJ1-2,few,.,TRBV11-2,TGTGCCAGCACCCCAGGAACAGGGTCTATCGATGGCTACACCTTC,CASTPGTGSIDGYTF
TRBJ1-1,.,.,TRBV12-3/TRBV12-4,TGTGCCAGCAGTTTAAGAGGCCCAGCTTTCTTT,CASSLRGPAFF
TRBJ2-5,.,.,TRBV19,TGTGCCAGTAGTCCCGAAGGGAGGGAGACCCAGTACTTC,CASSPEGRETQYF
TRBJ2-3,.,TRBD2,TRBV24-1,TGTGCCACCAGTGACCCCCGGGGGGAGTACACAGATACGCAGTATTTT,CATSDPRGEYTDTQYF
TRBJ2-7,.,TRBD1,TRBV2,TGTGCCAGCAGCCCGACAGGGCTCGAGCAGTACTTC,CASSPTGLEQYF
TRBJ2-7,.,TRBD1,TRBV11-2,TGTGCCAGCAGCCCAGGGGGCGCTTTCTACGAGCAGTACTTC,CASSPGGAFYEQYF
TRBJ2-4,.,TRBD1,TRBV5-1,TGCGCCAGCAGCTTGGAGACAGGGGTGGTTAAAAACATTCAGTACTTC,CASSLETGVVKNIQYF
TRBJ1-2,.,.,TRBV28,TGTGCCAGCAGTTTTAATGGCTACACCTTC,CASSFNGYTF
TRBJ2-7,.,.,TRBV5-1,TGCGCCAGCAGCCCACAGGGTTTGTACGAGCAGTACTTC,CASSPQGLYEQYF
TRBJ1-4,.,TRBD1,TRBV5-4,TGTGCCAGCAGCTACAACAGGGGCGATAATGAAAAACTGTTTTTT,CASSYNRGDNEKLFF
TRBJ2-7,.,TRBD2,TRBV5-1,TGCGCCAGCAGCTTCGTCGGGGGAGGGCCCTACGAGCAGTACTTC,CASSFVGGGPYEQYF
TRBJ1-2,.,.,TRBV18,TGTGCCAGCTCACCGGAGACTAACTATGGCTACACCTTC,CASSPETNYGYTF
TRBJ2-7,.,TRBD1,TRBV29-1,TGCAGCGTTCACCCGGGACAGGGAAACGAGCAGTACTTC,CSVHPGQGNEQYF
TRBJ1-1,.,.,TRBV5-1,TGCGCCAGCAGACAGGTCGTGAACACTGAAGCTTTCTTT,CASRQVVNTEAFF
TRBJ1-6,.,.,TRBV27,TGTGCCAGCAGTTTATCGGGGGCTTTTAATTCACCCCTCCACTTT,CASSLSGAFNSPLHF
TRBJ1-1,.,TRBD1,TRBV29-1,TGCAGCACAACCCAAGGACAGGGGGCTGACGCTTTCTTT,CSTTQGQGADAFF
TRBJ1-2,.,.,TRBV18,TGTGCCAGCTCTCCAGTCGAGGGCCTTCTCTATGGCTACACCTTC,CASSPVEGLLYGYTF
TRBJ1-1,.,.,TRBV21-1,TGTGCCAGCAGCAAAGTCGTAGCGCCGATGAACACTGAAGCTTTCTTT,CASSKVVAPMNTEAFF
TRBJ2-7,few,TRBD1,TRBV28,TGTGCCACCATAAGGTTTAAGGGACAGGGGGCGCGGTACGAGCAGTACTTC,CATIRFKGQGARYEQYF
TRBJ2-4,.,TRBD1,TRBV12-3/TRBV12-4,TGTGCCAGCAGTACGGACAGGTCAGGCATTCAGTACTTC,CASSTDRSGIQYF
TRBJ2-1,.,.,TRBV11-1,TGTGCCAGCAGCTCTGGTGTAGGAGAGGGCAATGAGCAGTTCTTC,CASSSGVGEGNEQFF
TRBJ1-2,.,.,TRBV5-6,TGTGCCAGCAGCTCCGCCGGAGCCAACTATGGCTACACCTTC,CASSSAGANYGYTF
TRBJ1-4,.,.,TRBV9,TGTGCCAGCAGCTTCGGAGGGGCAACTAATGAAAAACTGTTTTTT,CASSFGGATNEKLFF
TRBJ2-3,.,TRBD2,TRBV7-2,TGTGCCAGCAGCTTGGGACTAGGAGGATGGAATACGCAGTATTTT,CASSLGLGGWNTQYF
TRBJ1-6,few,TRBD1,TRBV7-7,TGTGCCAGCAGCATTTGGACAGGGTGGCATTCACCCCTCCACTTT,CASSIWTGWHSPLHF